This T cell receptor beta chain stems from a study of OX40 agonist ivuxolimab in advanced cancers. About the study as a whole: Ivuxolimab was an agonistic, fully human IgG2 monoclonal antibody directed against OX40 (CD134), a costimulatory receptor. Intravenous ivuxolimab was administered to patients every 2 weeks at six dose levels: 0.01, 0.1, 0.3, 1.5, 3 and 10 mg/kg. Of the roughly 51 patients in dose escalation, 19 had hepatocellular carcinoma, some 15 had melanoma, 9 had renal cell carcinoma and 9 had head and neck cancer. In the dose-escalation cohort, 70% to 85% of patients were male, and the mean age was around 60 years, with a range of about 23 to 90. Patients were allowed to have had prior anti-PD-1, anti-PD-L1 or anti-CTLA-4 therapy, and roughly 40% of the dose-escalation patients had been treated with checkpoint inhibitors. Partial responses were achieved by three dose-escalation patients, of whom one had hepatocellular carcinoma and two had cutaneous melanoma. Peripheral TCRbeta sequencing aimed to test whether ivuxolimab altered TCR sequence diversity and caused clonal T-cell expansion. The paper covers the monotherapy dose-escalation part of the phase I ivuxolimab trial, which included N = 52 patients.

A remark on this clone: The antigen this receptor binds is unknown. Base qualities are not at hand, and no much larger clone is one base apart.

The trial excluded patients who had a history of autoimmune disease or who were on systemic immunosuppression. In every dose cohort, peripheral blood was drawn for TCR sequencing at baseline, cycle 4 day 1, and cycle 7 day 1. Samples were obtained from an open-label, multicenter, first-in-human phase I dose-escalation trial of ivuxolimab. The trial enrolled adults with locally advanced or metastatic head and neck squamous cell, hepatocellular, melanoma or renal cell carcinoma. Before TCR sequencing, CD4+ T cells and CD8+ T cells were sorted from peripheral blood as separate populations. For sequencing of the TCRbeta CDR3 region, genomic DNA was extracted from the sorted cells. The immunoSEQ Assay was used for sequencing of TCRbeta CDR3 regions. Drawn from immuneACCESS, this table holds only the in-frame rearrangements with V and J called that TCRdb kept. Clones are partly lost; checked studies trace under half to an unresolved V gene and leave the rest unexplained. Here the sample has some 25,000 clones; about four fifths occur a single time. The top ten constitute under 40% of the sample.

Broad study findings and their caveats: In the 0.1-3.0 mg/kg groups, partial responders had among the lowest normalized peripheral clonal expansion, particularly in CD8+ T cells. Low levels of normalized T-cell clonal expansion were also seen in some nonresponding patients. At doses of 0.1 to 3.0 mg/kg, clonal expansion of both CD4+ and CD8+ blood T cells was observed from baseline to week 6. After ivuxolimab, expanded clones were on average more numerous among CD8+ T cells than among CD4+ T cells. Antigen specificity was not determined for the clonally expanded peripheral T cells.

This TCR derives from an adult with an advanced solid tumor such as melanoma, head and neck, liver or kidney cancer. Sequencing used CD4+ or CD8+ T cells sorted from blood, obtained in a trial of the OX40 agonist ivuxolimab.

The CDR3 reads CASSTRDNPYEQYF. The sequenced DNA: TGCGCCAGCAGCACCCGGGACAATCCCTACGAGCAGTACTTC. The chain is assembled from TRBV5-1 and TRBJ2-7; TRBD1 might be the D gene, on 6 matching bases. As encoded in the germline V gene, CDR1 is SGHRS while CDR2 is YFSETQ. V and J are truncated by 4 bases and 2 bases respectively, leaving an intervening sequence of 13 bases. Reading from cysteine to phenylalanine, the CDR3 counts 14 amino acids. Only the CDR3 part of the read is kept: 42 bases, read in frame from the first base.